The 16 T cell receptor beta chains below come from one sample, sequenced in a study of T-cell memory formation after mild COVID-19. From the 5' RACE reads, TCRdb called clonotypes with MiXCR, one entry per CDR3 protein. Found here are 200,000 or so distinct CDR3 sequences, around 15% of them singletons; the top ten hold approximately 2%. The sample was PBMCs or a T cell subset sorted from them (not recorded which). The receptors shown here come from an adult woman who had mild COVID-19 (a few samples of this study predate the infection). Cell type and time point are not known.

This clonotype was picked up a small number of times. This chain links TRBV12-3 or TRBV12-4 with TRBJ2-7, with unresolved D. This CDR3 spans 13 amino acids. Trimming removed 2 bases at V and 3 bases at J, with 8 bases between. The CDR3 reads CASSLQAVYEQYF. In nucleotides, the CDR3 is TGTGCCAGCAGTTTACAGGCAGTCTACGAGCAGTACTTC.

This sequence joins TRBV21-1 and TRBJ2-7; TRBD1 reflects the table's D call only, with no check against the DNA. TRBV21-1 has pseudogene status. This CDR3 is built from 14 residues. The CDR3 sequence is CASSKGTASYEKYF. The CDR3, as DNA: TGTGCCAGCAGCAAGGGGACAGCTTCCTACGAGAAGTACTTC.

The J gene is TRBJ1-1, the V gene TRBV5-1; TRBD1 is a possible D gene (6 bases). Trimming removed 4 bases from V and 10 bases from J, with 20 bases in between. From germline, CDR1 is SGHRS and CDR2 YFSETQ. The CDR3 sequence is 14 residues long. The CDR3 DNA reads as TGCGCCAGCAGCGCTCGGACAGAGATGAATGTAGCTTTCTTT. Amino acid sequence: CASSARTEMNVAFF. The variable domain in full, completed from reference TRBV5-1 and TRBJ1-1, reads KAGVTQTPRYLIKTRGQQVTLSCSPISGHRSVSWYQQTPGQGLQFLFEYFSETQRNKGNFPGRFSGRQFSNSRSEMNVSTLELGDSALYLCASSARTEMNVAFFGQGTRLTVV.

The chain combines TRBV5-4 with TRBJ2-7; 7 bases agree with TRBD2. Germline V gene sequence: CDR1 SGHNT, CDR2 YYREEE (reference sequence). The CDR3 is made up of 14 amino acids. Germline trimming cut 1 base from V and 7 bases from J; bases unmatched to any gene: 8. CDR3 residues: CASSLTSAKKEQYF. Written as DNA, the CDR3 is TGTGCCAGCAGCTTGACTAGCGCCAAGAAAGAGCAGTACTTC.

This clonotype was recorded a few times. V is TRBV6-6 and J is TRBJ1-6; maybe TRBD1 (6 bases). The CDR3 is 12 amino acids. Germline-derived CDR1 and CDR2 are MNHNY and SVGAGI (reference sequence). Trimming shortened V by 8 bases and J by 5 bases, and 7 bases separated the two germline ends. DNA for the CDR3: TGTGCCAGCGGACAGAATAATTCACCCCTCCACTTT. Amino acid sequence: CASGQNNSPLHF.

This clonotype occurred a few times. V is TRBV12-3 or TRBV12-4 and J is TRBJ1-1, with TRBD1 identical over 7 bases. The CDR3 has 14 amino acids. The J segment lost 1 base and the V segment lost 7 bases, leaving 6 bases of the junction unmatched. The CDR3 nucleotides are TGTGCCAGCACCCGGACAGGCCGGAACACTGAAGCTTTCTTT. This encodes CASTRTGRNTEAFF.

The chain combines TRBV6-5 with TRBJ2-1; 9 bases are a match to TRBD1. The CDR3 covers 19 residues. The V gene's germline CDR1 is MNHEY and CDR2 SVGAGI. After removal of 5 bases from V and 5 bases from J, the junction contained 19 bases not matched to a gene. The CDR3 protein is CASSGTGTGRARGDNEQFF. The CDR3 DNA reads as TGTGCCAGCAGTGGAACCGGGACAGGGCGCGCCCGGGGGGACAATGAGCAGTTCTTC.

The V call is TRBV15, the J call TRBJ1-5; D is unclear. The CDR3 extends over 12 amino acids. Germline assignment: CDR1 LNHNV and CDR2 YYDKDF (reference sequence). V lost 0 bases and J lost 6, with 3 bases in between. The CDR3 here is CATSRESQPQHF. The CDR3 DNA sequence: TGTGCCACCAGCAGAGAGAGTCAGCCCCAGCATTTT.

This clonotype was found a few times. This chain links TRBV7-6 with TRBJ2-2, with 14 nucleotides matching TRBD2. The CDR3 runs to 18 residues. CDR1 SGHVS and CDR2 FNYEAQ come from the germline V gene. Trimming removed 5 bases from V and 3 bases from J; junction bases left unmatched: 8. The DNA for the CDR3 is TGTGCCAGCAGCCCGACTAGCGGGAGGGGGCTGGACACCGGGGAGCTGTTTTTT. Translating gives CASSPTSGRGLDTGELFF.

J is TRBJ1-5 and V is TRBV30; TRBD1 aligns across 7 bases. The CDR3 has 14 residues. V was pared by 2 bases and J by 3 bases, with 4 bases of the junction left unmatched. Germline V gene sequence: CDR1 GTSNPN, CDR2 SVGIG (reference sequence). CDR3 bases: TGTGCCTGGAGTTCGGACAGGCTCAATCAGCCCCAGCATTTT. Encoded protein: CAWSSDRLNQPQHF.

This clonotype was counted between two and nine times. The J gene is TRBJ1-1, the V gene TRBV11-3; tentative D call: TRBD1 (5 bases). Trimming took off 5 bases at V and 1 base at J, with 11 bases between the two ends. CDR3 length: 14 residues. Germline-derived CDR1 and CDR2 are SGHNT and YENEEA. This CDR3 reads CASSPGRSNTEAFF. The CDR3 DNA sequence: TGTGCCAGCAGCCCGGGACGCTCGAACACTGAAGCTTTCTTT.

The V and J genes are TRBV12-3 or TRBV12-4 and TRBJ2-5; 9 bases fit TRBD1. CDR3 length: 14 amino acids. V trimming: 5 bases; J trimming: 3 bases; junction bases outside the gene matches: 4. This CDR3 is CASSTTGGEETQYF. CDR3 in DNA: TGTGCCAGCAGTACGACAGGGGGAGAAGAGACCCAGTACTTC.

In DNA form, the CDR3 reads TGCAGTGCCCTAGAGAGGGTTGGGCCATATTACAATGAGCAGTTCTTC. Its protein is CSALERVGPYYNEQFF. The chain couples TRBV20-1 to TRBJ2-1, with TRBD2 as a possible D gene (5 bases). Trimming took off 6 bases at V and 4 bases at J, with 22 bases between the two ends. The CDR3 runs 16 residues. Germline V gives CDR1 DFQATT, CDR2 SNEGSKA (reference sequence).

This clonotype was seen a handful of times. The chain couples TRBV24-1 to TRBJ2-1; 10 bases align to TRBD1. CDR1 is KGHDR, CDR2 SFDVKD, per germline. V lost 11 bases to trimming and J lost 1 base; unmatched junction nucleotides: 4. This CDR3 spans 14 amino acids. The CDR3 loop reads CAIGTGVSYNEQFF. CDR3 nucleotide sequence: TGTGCCATCGGGACAGGGGTTTCCTACAATGAGCAGTTCTTC.

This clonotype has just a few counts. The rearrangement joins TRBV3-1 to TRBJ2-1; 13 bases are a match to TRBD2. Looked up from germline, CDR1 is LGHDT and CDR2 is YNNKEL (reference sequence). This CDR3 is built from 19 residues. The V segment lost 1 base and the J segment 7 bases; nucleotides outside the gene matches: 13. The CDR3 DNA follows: TGTGCCAGCAGCCAAGCTGGGAGACTAGCGGGAGGTCTTGGGAATGAGCAGTTCTTC. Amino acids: CASSQAGRLAGGLGNEQFF.

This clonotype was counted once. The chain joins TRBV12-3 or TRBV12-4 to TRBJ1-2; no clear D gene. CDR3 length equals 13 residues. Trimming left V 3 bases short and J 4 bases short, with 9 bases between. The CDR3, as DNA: TGTGCCAGCAGTTTGGTGGGGTTCTATGGCTACACCTTC. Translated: CASSLVGFYGYTF.